This T cell receptor beta chain was profiled in a study of blood T cells in healthy people across ages. Using a J-beta primer mix together with a sample-barcoded 5' primer, a second PCR was run for about 7 to 12 cycles. The authors tagged each cDNA molecule using a template-switch adaptor with 12 random nucleotides. TCRdb re-called the 5' RACE reads with MiXCR, one entry per CDR3 protein. The sample yields around 1,700,000 distinct CDR3 sequences, roughly 30% seen once. Looked up from germline, CDR1 is SNHLY and CDR2 is FYNNEI. Between the trimmed V and J ends, which lost 6 bases and 10 bases, there was a span of 10 bases. This CDR3 spans 11 amino acids.

Sequenced sample: blood. The chain joins TRBV2 to TRBJ2-1; TRBD2 is a possible D gene (6 bases). The receptor was isolated from a woman aged 25 to 39 in good health. The chain's CDR3 is CASRTLAEQFF. The CDR3 DNA is TGTGCCAGCAGGACTCTAGCGGAGCAGTTCTTC.